This T cell receptor beta chain was profiled in a study of T cells in Graves' hyperthyroidism and ophthalmopathy. Trimming removed 6 bases from V and 2 bases from J; junction bases left unmatched: 4. CDR1 is SGHNT, CDR2 YENEEA, per germline. The length of the CDR3 is 14 residues. This clonotype was counted at least ten times. Amplified TCR beta CDR3 regions came from RNA transcripts. The study used the HTBI primer set for a first-round RT-PCR of the TCR CDR3. TCRdb reanalysed the multiplex PCR reads using MiXCR and keeps one entry per CDR3 protein. The repertoire includes nearly 600,000 distinct CDR3 sequences, 14% of them detected once, and 7% to 9% sits in the top ten.

The sample was blood. The chain combines TRBV11-3 with TRBJ2-7; TRBD1 matches at 10 bases. This clonotype was sampled from a woman aged 18 to 35 with Graves' ophthalmopathy. CDR3 DNA sequence: TGTGCCAGCAGTGGGACAGGGGACCCCTACGAGCAGTACTTC. This gives the protein CASSGTGDPYEQYF.